This T cell receptor (beta chain) was captured by sequencing in a study of blood T cell repertoires in COVID-19. On the study more broadly: From the United States, Italy and Spain came samples of acute and convalescent COVID-19. T cells, B-cell-depleted T cells, or PBMCs supplied cDNA or gDNA.

The authors' processing: How many nucleated cells were present was estimated from reference gene primer amplification. Some clones are missing from TCRdb's copy, which holds only in-frame ones; the method was immunoSEQ multiplex PCR. For V, J and clone size, that table is used; D and trimming come from the DNA. The repertoire includes roughly 190,000 clones, 94% of them detected once, and about 0.76% sits in the top ten. Looked up from germline, CDR1 is SEHNR and CDR2 is FQNEAQ (reference sequence). V shed 5 bases, J shed 6 bases, and the junction held 4 bases outside the gene matches. The CDR3 covers 13 residues.

The chain carries TRBV7-9 and TRBJ2-1; TRBD2 agrees at 7 bases. The clonotype originates from a man aged 30-40 years with COVID-19, enrolled during active disease. Material for sequencing was peripheral blood. CDR3 nucleotides: TGTGCCAGCAGCGTACTAGCGACCAATGAGCAGTTCTTC. It translates to CASSVLATNEQFF.